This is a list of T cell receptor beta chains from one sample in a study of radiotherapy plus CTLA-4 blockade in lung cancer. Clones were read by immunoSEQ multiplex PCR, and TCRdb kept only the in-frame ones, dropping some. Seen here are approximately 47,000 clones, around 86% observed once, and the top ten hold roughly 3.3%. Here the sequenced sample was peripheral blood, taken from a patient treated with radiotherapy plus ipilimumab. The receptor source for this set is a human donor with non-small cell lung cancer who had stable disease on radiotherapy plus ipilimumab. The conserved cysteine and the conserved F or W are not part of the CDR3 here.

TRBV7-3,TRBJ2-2,ASSLTKSGSTGGELF
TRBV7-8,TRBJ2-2,ASSSVGLTGELF
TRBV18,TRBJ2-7,ASSPGTSDEQY
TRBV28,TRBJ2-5,ASSINRGRETQY
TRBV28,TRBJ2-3,ASSFPAGVTDTQY
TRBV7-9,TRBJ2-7,ASTGLAGVFEQY
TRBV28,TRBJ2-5,ASRQRLAGIETQY
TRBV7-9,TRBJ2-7,ASSLAVQRSDEQY
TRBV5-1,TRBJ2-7,ASSLVGRAYEQY
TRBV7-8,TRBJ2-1,ASSLSGRAPYNEQF
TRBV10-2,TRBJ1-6,ATMDTVSSYNSPLH
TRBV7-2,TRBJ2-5,ASSSSDGRAVETQY
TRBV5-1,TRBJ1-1,ASSGGAGGATEAF
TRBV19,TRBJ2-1,ASSMYGTGLALGQF
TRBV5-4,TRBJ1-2,ASSPGQPYFYGYT
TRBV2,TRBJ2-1,ASKEAGGQYYNEQF
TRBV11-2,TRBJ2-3,ASSLGGGSHTDTQY
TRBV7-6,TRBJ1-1,ASSLGQGTEAF
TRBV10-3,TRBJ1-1,AIRRGTGGNTEAF
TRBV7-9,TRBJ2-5,ASSFVLDRGRETQY
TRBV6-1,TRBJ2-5,ASSAGTYYQETQY
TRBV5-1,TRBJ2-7,ASSEGQPRKTAYEQY
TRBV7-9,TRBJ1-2,ASSALTGAQHGYT
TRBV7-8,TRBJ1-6,ASTGQGLGLLD
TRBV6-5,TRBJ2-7,ASSPGQGISYEQY
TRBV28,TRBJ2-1,ASSWGGNEQF
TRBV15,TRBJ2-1,ATSRDGEPDNEQF
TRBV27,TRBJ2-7,ASSLAETYEQY
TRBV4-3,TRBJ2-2,ASSQSGRVGELF
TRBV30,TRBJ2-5,AWTSGSQETQY
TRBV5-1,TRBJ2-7,ASSLSVGEQY
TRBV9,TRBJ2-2,ASSVVLGRAGSGELF
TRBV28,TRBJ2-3,ASSSTGSTQY
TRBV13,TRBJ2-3,ASSLDSVGTDTQY
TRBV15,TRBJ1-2,ATSRDLTRPPWGYT
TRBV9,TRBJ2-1,ASSVGSGIAREQF
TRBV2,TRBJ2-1,ASNPSVSYNEQF
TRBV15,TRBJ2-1,ATSRDRLRSSYNEQF
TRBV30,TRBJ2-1,AWSVGLAGVNEQF
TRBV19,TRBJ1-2,ASSQTVIGYT
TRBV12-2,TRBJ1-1,ASRSSPYDRFDRAF
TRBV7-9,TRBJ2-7,ASSISRRTSYEQY
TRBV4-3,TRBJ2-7,ASSQDSGFTYEQY
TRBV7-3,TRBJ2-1,ASSLGGDRPSRGNEQF
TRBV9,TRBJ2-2,ASSVGRLHTGELF
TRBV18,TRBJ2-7,ASSSSTGPYEQY
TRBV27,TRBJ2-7,ASSLSPPGIEQY
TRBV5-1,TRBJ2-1,ASSLVSSGRPAYNEQF
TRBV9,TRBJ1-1,ASSAGQGGTEAF
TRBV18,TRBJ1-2,ASSSGQGNYGYT
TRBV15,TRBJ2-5,ATSRDPGGETQY
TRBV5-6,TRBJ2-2,ASSPGTGFAGELF
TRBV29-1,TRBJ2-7,SVLMSSSRSYEQY
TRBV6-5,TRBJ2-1,ASSRGGSYNEQF
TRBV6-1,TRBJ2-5,ASSISEEGAETQY
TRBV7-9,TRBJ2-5,ASSLEGTGVETQY
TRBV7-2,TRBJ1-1,ASSPYTGAYTEAF
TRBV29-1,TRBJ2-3,SAGQGGDDTQY
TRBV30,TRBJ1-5,AWNPGQGKIQPQH